These 22 T cell receptor beta chains were all obtained from the same sample, sequenced in a study of blood T cell repertoires in COVID-19. Repertoires were generated with immunoSEQ multiplex PCR, while TCRdb's copy carries only in-frame clones and drops some. The data contain tens of thousands of clones, about 90% of them singletons. Source material: peripheral blood. The receptors shown here come from a human donor in a cohort sampled during active COVID-19.

This chain uses TRBV27 with TRBJ2-7; D is possibly TRBD2 (5 bases). Trimming shortened V by 2 bases and J by 3 bases, and 14 bases separated the two germline ends. The germline gives CDR1 MNHEY, CDR2 SMNVEV (reference sequence). The CDR3 contains 15 residues. The CDR3 bases are TGTGCCAGCAGTTTACGTTCGGGATCCTTCTACGAGCAGTACTTC. This encodes CASSLRSGSFYEQYF.

The sample holds one count of this clone. Different DNA sequences within this sample yield the same CDR3. The chain links TRBV29-1 to TRBJ1-2; perhaps TRBD1 as D (5 bases). The germline CDR1 and CDR2 sequences are SQVTM and ANQGSEA. This CDR3 has 13 residues. Deletions cut 1 base from V and 7 bases from J, with 13 bases between. CDR3 sequence: CSVEGQGGSGYTF. Written as DNA, the CDR3 is TGCAGCGTTGAAGGGCAGGGAGGGAGTGGCTACACCTTC.

The CDR3 DNA is TGTGCCACCGATCCGTGGACAGGAGATGGCTACACCTTC. Its protein product is CATDPWTGDGYTF. The V gene is TRBV7-8, the J gene TRBJ1-2; 7 nucleotides line up with TRBD1. The CDR3 consists of 13 residues. Germline lookup yields CDR1 SGHVS and CDR2 FQNEAQ. With 10 bases clipped from V and 6 bases from J, the junction kept 11 bases outside the gene matches.

This rearrangement joins TRBV19 to TRBJ1-1; the D gene is possibly TRBD1 (5 bases). Between the trimmed V and J ends, which lost 8 bases and 5 bases, there was a span of 18 bases. The CDR3 covers 14 residues. CDR1 LNHDA and CDR2 SQIVND come from the germline V gene (reference sequence). The CDR3 nucleotides are TGTGCCAGTGCTGATCGGGGGAGTCGGACTGAAGCTTTCTTT. This encodes CASADRGSRTEAFF.

J is TRBJ1-2 and V is TRBV4-1, with 7 bases identical to TRBD1. J lost 8 bases, V lost 0 bases, and 9 bases had no gene match. Germline assignment: CDR1 MGHRA and CDR2 YSYEKL. The CDR3 runs 15 residues. CDR3 nucleotide sequence: TGCGCCAGCAGCCAAGATACTGCGGAGGGGGCGGGCTACACCTTC. Protein: CASSQDTAEGAGYTF.

V gene TRBV4-1 combines with J gene TRBJ1-6; 7 nucleotides match TRBD1. J lost 0 bases, V lost 0 bases, and 14 bases had no gene match. CDR3 length: 21 residues. Per germline, CDR1 MGHRA and CDR2 YSYEKL. CDR3 coding DNA: TGCGCCAGCAGCCAAGATCGAAGGACAGGCCCACTGAGCTCCTATAATTCACCCCTCCACTTT. Translated: CASSQDRRTGPLSSYNSPLHF.

The chain recombines TRBV28 with TRBJ2-6, with TRBD1 matching over 8 bases. The CDR3 is 19 residues long. The ends lost 5 bases at V and 2 bases at J; junction bases unmatched: 14. From germline, CDR1 is MDHEN and CDR2 SYDVKM. The CDR3 reads CASSTHRGALTAGANVLTF. In nucleotides, the CDR3 is TGTGCCAGCAGTACACACAGGGGGGCTCTAACTGCTGGGGCCAACGTCCTGACTTTC. Filled out from reference TRBV28 and TRBJ2-6, the complete variable domain reads DVKVTQSSRYLVKRTGEKVFLECVQDMDHENMFWYRQDPGLGLRLIYFSYDVKMKEKGDIPEGYSVSREKKERFSLILESASTNQTSMYLCASSTHRGALTAGANVLTFGAGSRLTVL.

The gene calls are TRBV2 and TRBJ2-7; tentatively, D is TRBD1 (6 bases). Germline CDR1 and CDR2: SNHLY and FYNNEI. The length of the CDR3 is 18 residues. The ends were cut back, 8 bases at V and 0 bases at J, with 26 bases in the middle. The CDR3 protein is CASDGQHLNRGTSYEQYF. DNA for the CDR3: TGTGCCAGCGATGGACAGCACCTTAACCGAGGAACCTCCTACGAGCAGTACTTC.

This chain's CDR3 is CASSLGRRGKETQYF. The CDR3 DNA reads TGTGCCAGCAGCTTGGGGAGGCGGGGGAAAGAGACCCAGTACTTC. The genes are TRBV5-8 and TRBJ2-5, with 7 nucleotides matching TRBD2. V lost 0 bases and J lost 3; bases outside the gene matches: 5. CDR3 length: 15 amino acids. Germline-derived CDR1 and CDR2 are SGHTS and YDEGEE.

Concerning this clone: Its ends do not fully match the called genes, so a read error is possible. The sample holds other DNA sequences that translate to the same CDR3. The chain has TRBV6-1 and TRBJ1-2, with 9 positions matching TRBD1. Germline assignment: CDR1 MNHNS and CDR2 SASEGT. The CDR3 is 15 amino acids. The CDR3 bases are TGTGCCAGCAGTGAGGGACAGGGTGTGGGATATGGCTACACCTTT. Its protein product is CASSEGQGVGYGYTF.

The rearrangement links TRBV11-2 to TRBJ2-7; tentative D call: TRBD1 (5 bases). The CDR3 sequence is 16 residues long. Trimming cost V 0 bases and J 3 bases, with 15 bases left between them. Germline CDR1 SGHAT, CDR2 FQNNGV. CDR3 region: CASSLDRWGSNYEQYF. CDR3 DNA sequence: TGTGCCAGCAGCTTAGATCGTTGGGGCAGCAACTACGAGCAGTACTTC.

The chain recombines TRBV30 with TRBJ2-7, with TRBD1 matching 7 bases. CDR1 is GTSNPN and CDR2 is SVGIG in the germline V gene (reference sequence). The V segment lost 2 bases and the J segment 3 bases; nucleotides outside the gene matches: 4. This CDR3 region has 13 residues. The CDR3 DNA reads as TGTGCCTGGAGTTCCCACAGGGGCTACGAGCAGTACTTC. It is translated as CAWSSHRGYEQYF.

The V and J genes are TRBV24-1 and TRBJ2-7; tentatively, D is TRBD1 (5 bases). This CDR3 is built from 19 residues. Trimming took 2 bases from V and 5 from J, leaving 27 bases between them. Germline V CDR1 and CDR2: KGHDR, SFDVKD. The CDR3 DNA reads as TGTGCCACCAGTGATTCCCGCGCTACCGACAGACCGTCCCTCCACGAGCAGTACTTC. This translates into CATSDSRATDRPSLHEQYF.

This clone appeared a single time. The chain couples TRBV13 to TRBJ1-5, with D uncertain. The CDR3 loop spans 15 amino acids. V lost 0 bases, J lost 2 bases, and 8 bases lay in between. Germline loops: CDR1 PRHDT, CDR2 FYEKMQ (reference sequence). The CDR3 DNA sequence: TGTGCCAGCAGCTTAGGGGTGGGAGGCAATCAGCCCCAGCATTTT. The encoded protein is CASSLGVGGNQPQHF.

This chain joins TRBV27 and TRBJ1-5; D possibly corresponds to TRBD1 (5 bases). Trimming left V 5 bases short and J 4 bases short, with 9 bases between. This CDR3 is 13 amino acids long. Looked up from germline, CDR1 is MNHEY and CDR2 is SMNVEV (reference sequence). DNA for the CDR3: TGTGCCAGCAGTCCCCCAGGGAATCAGCCCCAGCATTTT. It codes for CASSPPGNQPQHF.

The CDR3 nucleotides read TGCGCGCACATTGAAGCTTTCTTT. Translation: CAHIEAFF. This chain links TRBV23-1 with TRBJ1-1; D gene ambiguous. TRBV23-1 is an open reading frame whose function is uncertain. The length of the CDR3 is 8 residues.

The chain links TRBV11-2 to TRBJ1-1, with TRBD1 matching over 7 bases. V shed 4 bases, J shed 1 base, and the junction held 3 bases outside the gene matches. Germline V gives CDR1 SGHAT, CDR2 FQNNGV. CDR3 size: 14 residues. The CDR3 protein is CASSSYRGNTEAFF. The CDR3 DNA is TGTGCCAGCAGCTCATACAGGGGGAACACTGAAGCTTTCTTT.

This clone was detected a few times. CDR3 sequence: CASSKIYGVRAFF. In nucleotides, the CDR3 is TGTGCCAGCAGCAAAATTTACGGGGTCCGGGCTTTCTTT. The chain is built from TRBV21-1 and TRBJ1-1. TRBV21-1 is an annotated pseudogene. This CDR3 comprises 13 residues.

This chain uses TRBV2 with TRBJ1-3; a weak D match, TRBD1 (5 bases). V shed 7 bases and J shed 3 bases, with 16 bases lying between them. The germline V gene encodes CDR1 SNHLY and CDR2 FYNNEI. This CDR3 comprises 15 residues. Here the CDR3 reads CASNEGQGIGNTIYF. As DNA, the CDR3 is TGTGCCAGCAATGAGGGTCAGGGAATTGGAAACACCATATATTTT.

This chain links TRBV5-6 with TRBJ2-7, with TRBD2 as a possible D gene (6 bases). The CDR3 has 15 amino acids. The V gene's germline CDR1 is SGHDT and CDR2 YYEEEE. Between the trimmed V and J ends, which lost 4 bases and 2 bases, there was a span of 16 bases. The CDR3 DNA reads TGTGCCAGCAGCCCCCGCAGCGGGCCTACCTACGAGCAGTACTTC. It encodes CASSPRSGPTYEQYF.

The genes are TRBV5-6 and TRBJ1-1; no clear D. With 3 bases removed from V and 3 bases from J, the gap between germline ends came to 6 bases. This CDR3 has 12 residues. Looked up from germline, CDR1 is SGHDT and CDR2 is YYEEEE. The CDR3 DNA reads as TGTGCCAGCAGCTCCTATGACACTGAAGCTTTCTTT. This gives the protein CASSSYDTEAFF.

The V and J genes are TRBV24-1 and TRBJ2-7; D uncertain. Germline-derived CDR1 and CDR2 are KGHDR and SFDVKD. CDR3 length equals 13 residues. V lost 3 bases and J lost 5, with 10 bases in between. CDR3 nucleotides: TGTGCCACCAGTGATCCCCGCCAGAACGAGCAGTACTTC. Translating it yields CATSDPRQNEQYF.